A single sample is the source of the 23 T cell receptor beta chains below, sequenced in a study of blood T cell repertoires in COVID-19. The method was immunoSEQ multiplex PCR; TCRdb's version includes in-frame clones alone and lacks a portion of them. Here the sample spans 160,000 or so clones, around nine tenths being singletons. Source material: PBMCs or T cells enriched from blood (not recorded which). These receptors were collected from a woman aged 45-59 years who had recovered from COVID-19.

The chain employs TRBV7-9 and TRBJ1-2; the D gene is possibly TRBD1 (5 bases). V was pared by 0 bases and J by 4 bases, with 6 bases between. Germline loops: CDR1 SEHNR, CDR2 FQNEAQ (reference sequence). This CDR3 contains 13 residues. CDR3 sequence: CASSLARAYGYTF. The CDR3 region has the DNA TGTGCCAGCAGCTTAGCCAGGGCCTATGGCTACACCTTC.

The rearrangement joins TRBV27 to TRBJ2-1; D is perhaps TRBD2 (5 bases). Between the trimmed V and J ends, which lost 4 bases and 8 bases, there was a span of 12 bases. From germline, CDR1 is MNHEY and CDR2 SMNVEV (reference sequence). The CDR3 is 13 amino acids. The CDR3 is CASSYEGRHEQFF. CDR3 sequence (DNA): TGTGCCAGCAGTTACGAGGGCCGGCATGAGCAGTTCTTC.

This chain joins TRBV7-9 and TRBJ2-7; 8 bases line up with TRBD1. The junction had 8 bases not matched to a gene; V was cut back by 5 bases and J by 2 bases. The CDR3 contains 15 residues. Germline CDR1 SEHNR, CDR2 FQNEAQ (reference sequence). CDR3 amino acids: CASSPDRGSTYEQYF. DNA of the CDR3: TGTGCCAGCAGCCCAGACAGGGGCTCTACCTACGAGCAGTACTTC.

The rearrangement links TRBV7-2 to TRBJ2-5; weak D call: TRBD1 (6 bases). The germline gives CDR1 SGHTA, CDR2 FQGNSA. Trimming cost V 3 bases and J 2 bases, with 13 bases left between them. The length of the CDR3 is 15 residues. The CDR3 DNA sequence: TGTGCCAGCAGCTTCCAACGACAGGTACAAGAGACCCAGTACTTC. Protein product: CASSFQRQVQETQYF.

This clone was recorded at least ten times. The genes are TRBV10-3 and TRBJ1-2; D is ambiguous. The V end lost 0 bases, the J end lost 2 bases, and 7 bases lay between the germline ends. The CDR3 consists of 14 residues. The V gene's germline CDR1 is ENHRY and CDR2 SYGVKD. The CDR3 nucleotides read TGTGCCATCAGTGAGTCGTGGGCGAACTATGGCTACACCTTC. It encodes CAISESWANYGYTF.

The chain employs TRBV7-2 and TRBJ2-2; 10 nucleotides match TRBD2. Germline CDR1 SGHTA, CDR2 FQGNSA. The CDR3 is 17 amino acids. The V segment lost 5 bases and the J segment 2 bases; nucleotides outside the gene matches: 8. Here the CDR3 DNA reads TGTGCCAGCAGCATCCGAGGACTAGCGGCAAACACCGGGGAGCTGTTTTTT. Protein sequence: CASSIRGLAANTGELFF.

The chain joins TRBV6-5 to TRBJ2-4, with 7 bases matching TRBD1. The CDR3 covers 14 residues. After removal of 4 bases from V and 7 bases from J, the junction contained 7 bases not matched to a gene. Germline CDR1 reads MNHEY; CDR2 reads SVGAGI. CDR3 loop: CASSLPGQMNIQYF. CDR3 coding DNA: TGTGCCAGCAGTTTACCGGGACAGATGAACATTCAGTACTTC.

Here the CDR3 reads CASSQGGYRGDGGKLFF. In DNA, the CDR3 is TGTGCCAGCAGCCAAGGAGGATACAGGGGGGACGGTGGAAAACTGTTTTTT. The rearrangement joins TRBV4-2 to TRBJ1-4; 8 nucleotides match TRBD1. The length of the CDR3 is 17 residues. Germline CDR1 is LGHNA and CDR2 is YNFKEQ. The ends lost 1 base at V and 10 bases at J; junction bases unmatched: 14.

CDR3 residues: CASSLSGYEQYF. In DNA, the CDR3 is TGTGCCAGCAGCTTATCAGGTTACGAGCAGTACTTC. The chain uses TRBV7-2 and TRBJ2-7; unclear D gene. Germline CDR1 SGHTA, CDR2 FQGNSA. Trimming took off 2 bases at V and 4 bases at J, with 6 bases between the two ends. CDR3 length: 12 amino acids.

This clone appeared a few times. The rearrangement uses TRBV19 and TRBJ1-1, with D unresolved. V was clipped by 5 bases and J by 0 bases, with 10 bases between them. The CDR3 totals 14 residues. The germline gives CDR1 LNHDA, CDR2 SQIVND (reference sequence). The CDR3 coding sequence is TGTGCCAGTAGTGTATACGGGGTGAACACTGAAGCTTTCTTT. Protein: CASSVYGVNTEAFF.

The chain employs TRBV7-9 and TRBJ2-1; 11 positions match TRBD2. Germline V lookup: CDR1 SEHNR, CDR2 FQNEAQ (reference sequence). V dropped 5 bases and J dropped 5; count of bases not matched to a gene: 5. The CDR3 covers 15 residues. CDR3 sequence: CASSPGTSGNNEQFF. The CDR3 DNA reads TGTGCCAGCAGCCCCGGGACTAGCGGCAACAATGAGCAGTTCTTC.

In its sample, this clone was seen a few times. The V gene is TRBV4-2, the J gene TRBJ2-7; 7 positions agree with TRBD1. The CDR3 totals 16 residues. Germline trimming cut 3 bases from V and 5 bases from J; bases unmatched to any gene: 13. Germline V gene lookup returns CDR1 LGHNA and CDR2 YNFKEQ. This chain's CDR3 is CASSQETPGQLDEQYF. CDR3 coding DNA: TGTGCCAGCAGCCAGGAGACTCCGGGACAGCTCGACGAGCAGTACTTC.

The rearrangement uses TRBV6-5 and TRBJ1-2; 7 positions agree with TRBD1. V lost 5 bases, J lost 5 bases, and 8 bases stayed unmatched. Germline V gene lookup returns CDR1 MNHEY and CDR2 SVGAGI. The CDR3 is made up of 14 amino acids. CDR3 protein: CASSTGTALYGYTF. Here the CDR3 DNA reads TGTGCCAGCAGTACCGGGACAGCGCTTTATGGCTACACCTTC.

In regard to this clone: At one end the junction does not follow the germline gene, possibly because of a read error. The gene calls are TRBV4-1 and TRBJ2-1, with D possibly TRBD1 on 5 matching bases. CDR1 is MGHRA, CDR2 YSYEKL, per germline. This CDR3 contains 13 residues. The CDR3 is CASSQDQVTRVVF. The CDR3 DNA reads TGCGCCAGCAGCCAAGATCAAGTTACCAGGGTGGTCTTC.

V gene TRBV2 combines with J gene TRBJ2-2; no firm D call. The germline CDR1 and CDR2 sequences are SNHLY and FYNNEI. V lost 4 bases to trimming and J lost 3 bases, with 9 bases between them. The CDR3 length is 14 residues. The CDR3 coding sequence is TGTGCCAGCAGTGTATCAGACTACACCGGGGAGCTGTTTTTT. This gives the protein CASSVSDYTGELFF.

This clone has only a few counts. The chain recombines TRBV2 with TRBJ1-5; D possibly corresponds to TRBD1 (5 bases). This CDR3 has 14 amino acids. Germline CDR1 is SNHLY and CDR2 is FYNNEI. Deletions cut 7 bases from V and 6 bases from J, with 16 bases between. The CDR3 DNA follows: TGTGCCAGCACACGGGGGTACGAAGGTCAGCCCCAGCATTTT. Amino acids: CASTRGYEGQPQHF. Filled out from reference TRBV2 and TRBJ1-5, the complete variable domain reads EPEVTQTPSHQVTQMGQEVILRCVPISNHLYFYWYRQILGQKVEFLVSFYNNEISEKSEIFDDQFSVERPDGSNFTLKIRSTKLEDSAMYFCASTRGYEGQPQHFGDGTRLSIL.

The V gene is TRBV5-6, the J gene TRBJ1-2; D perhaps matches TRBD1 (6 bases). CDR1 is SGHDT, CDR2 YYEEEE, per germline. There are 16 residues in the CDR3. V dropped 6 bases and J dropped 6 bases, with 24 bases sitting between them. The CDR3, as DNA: TGTGCCAGCACCCATTTCGGGGGGCGAATAAGGGATGGCTACACCTTC. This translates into CASTHFGGRIRDGYTF.

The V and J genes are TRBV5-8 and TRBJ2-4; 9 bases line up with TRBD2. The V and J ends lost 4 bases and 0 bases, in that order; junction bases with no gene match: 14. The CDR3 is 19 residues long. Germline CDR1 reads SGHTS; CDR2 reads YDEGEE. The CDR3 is CASSRRGASGELAKNIQYF. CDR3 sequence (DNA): TGTGCCAGCAGCCGTCGAGGGGCTAGCGGGGAGCTAGCCAAAAACATTCAGTACTTC.

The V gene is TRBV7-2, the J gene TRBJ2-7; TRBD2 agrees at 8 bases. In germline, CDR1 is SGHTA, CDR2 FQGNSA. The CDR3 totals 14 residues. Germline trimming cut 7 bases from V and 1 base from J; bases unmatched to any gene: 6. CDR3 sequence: CASKGVAGSYEQYF. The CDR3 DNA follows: TGTGCCAGCAAGGGGGTAGCGGGATCCTACGAGCAGTACTTC. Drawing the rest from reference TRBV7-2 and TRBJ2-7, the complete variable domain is GAGVSQSPSNKVTEKGKDVELRCDPISGHTALYWYRQSLGQGLEFLIYFQGNSAPDKSGLPSDRFSAERTGGSVSTLTIQRTQQEDSAVYLCASKGVAGSYEQYFGPGTRLTVT.

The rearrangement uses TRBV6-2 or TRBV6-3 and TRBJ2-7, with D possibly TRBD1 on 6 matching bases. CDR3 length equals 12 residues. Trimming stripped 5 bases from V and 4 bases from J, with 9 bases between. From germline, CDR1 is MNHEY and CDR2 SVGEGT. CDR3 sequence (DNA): TGTGCCAGCAGTGCACAGGGTTACGAGCAGTACTTC. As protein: CASSAQGYEQYF.

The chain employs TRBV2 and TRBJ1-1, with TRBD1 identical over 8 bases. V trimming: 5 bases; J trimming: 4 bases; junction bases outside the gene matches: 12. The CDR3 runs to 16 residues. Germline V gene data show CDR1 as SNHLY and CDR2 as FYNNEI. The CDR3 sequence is CASSFDRGRPGTEAFF. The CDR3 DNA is TGTGCCAGCAGTTTTGACAGGGGTAGGCCGGGCACTGAAGCTTTCTTT.

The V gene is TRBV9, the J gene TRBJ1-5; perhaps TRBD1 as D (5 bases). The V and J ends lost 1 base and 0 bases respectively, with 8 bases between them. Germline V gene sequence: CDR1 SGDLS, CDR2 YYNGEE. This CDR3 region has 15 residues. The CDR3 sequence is CASSVQGYSNQPQHF. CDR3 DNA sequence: TGTGCCAGCAGCGTACAGGGCTATAGCAATCAGCCCCAGCATTTT.

The CDR3 sequence is CAATGGNTEAFF. The CDR3 nucleotides are TGTGCCGCAACCGGGGGGAACACTGAAGCTTTCTTT. The chain employs TRBV7-9 and TRBJ1-1; weak D call: TRBD1 (5 bases). The CDR3 is 12 residues long. Germline V lookup: CDR1 SEHNR, CDR2 FQNEAQ (reference sequence). Trimming took off 11 bases at V and 1 base at J, with 11 bases between the two ends.